One and the same sample provided the 21 T cell receptor beta chains below, sequenced in a study of radiotherapy plus CTLA-4 blockade in lung cancer. Sequencing used immunoSEQ multiplex PCR; TCRdb keeps in-frame clones, though not all of them. The table records tens of thousands of clones, 80% to 90% of them present only once. Source: peripheral blood, taken from a patient treated with radiotherapy plus ipilimumab. These TCRs come from a human donor with non-small cell lung cancer that progressed on radiotherapy plus ipilimumab.

This clone was recorded only once. This chain links TRBV18 with TRBJ1-1, with 7 bases matching TRBD1. CDR3 length: 15 residues. Germline loops: CDR1 KGHSH, CDR2 LQKENI. V was clipped by 3 bases and J by 4 bases; unmatched bases: 8. The chain's CDR3 is CASSPRDSGFTEAFF. The DNA for the CDR3 is TGTGCCAGCTCACCGCGGGACAGCGGCTTCACTGAAGCTTTCTTT.

V is TRBV6-1 and J is TRBJ2-1; 14 nucleotides align to TRBD2. Germline CDR1 MNHNS, CDR2 SASEGT. CDR3 length: 18 residues. J lost 0 bases, V lost 3 bases, and 4 bases had no gene match. CDR3 residues: CASSDGLAGGGSYNEQFF. CDR3 bases: TGTGCCAGCAGTGACGGACTAGCGGGGGGCGGCTCCTACAATGAGCAGTTCTTC.

The CDR3 reads CASSDPTGLRTGYTF. In nucleotides, the CDR3 is TGTGCCAGCAGTGACCCGACAGGTTTGAGGACAGGCTACACCTTC. The chain links TRBV25-1 to TRBJ1-2, with D maybe TRBD1 (6 bases). The CDR3 sequence is 15 residues long. The germline V gene encodes CDR1 MGHDK and CDR2 SYGVNS. Trimming removed 3 bases from V and 8 bases from J, with 19 bases in between.

J is TRBJ1-2 and V is TRBV11-2, with TRBD1 matching 10 bases. The germline CDR1 and CDR2 sequences are SGHAT and FQNNGV. This CDR3 region has 15 residues. V was pared by 3 bases and J by 6 bases, with 7 bases of the junction left unmatched. The CDR3 coding sequence is TGTGCCAGCAGCTTCGGGACAGGGGTTAAGGATGGCTACACCTTC. Translating gives CASSFGTGVKDGYTF.

This clone is a singleton in its sample. The chain recombines TRBV5-4 with TRBJ1-5, with D possibly matching TRBD1 (5 bases). CDR3 length: 14 amino acids. Germline V gives CDR1 SGHNT, CDR2 YYREEE (reference sequence). Trimming pared 4 bases from V and 5 bases from J, leaving 13 bases between. The CDR3: CASSAQGVDQPQHF. CDR3 bases: TGTGCCAGCAGCGCCCAGGGTGTTGATCAGCCCCAGCATTTT.

The table lists this clone with a count of one. The chain couples TRBV21-1 to TRBJ2-1; TRBD2, as called in the table, went unchecked against the DNA. TRBV21-1 is flagged as a pseudogene. The CDR3 has 17 residues. CDR3 nucleotide sequence: TGTGCCAGCAGCAAAACCCGCTCTAGCGGGAGAAACAATGAGCAGTTCTTC. As protein: CASSKTRSSGRNNEQFF.

V is TRBV27 and J is TRBJ1-1, with D perhaps TRBD1 (5 bases). The ends were cut back, 3 bases at V and 4 bases at J, with 12 bases in the middle. CDR3 length equals 14 residues. In germline, CDR1 is MNHEY, CDR2 SMNVEV (reference sequence). CDR3 nucleotide sequence: TGTGCCAGCAGTTTGGGGGGGGGTAGCACTGAAGCTTTCTTT. Its protein product is CASSLGGGSTEAFF.

The chain couples TRBV11-3 to TRBJ2-1; TRBD2 might be the D (6 bases). Germline-derived CDR1 and CDR2 are SGHNT and YENEEA. The ends were cut back, 0 bases at V and 2 bases at J, with 8 bases in the middle. This CDR3 region has 15 residues. The chain's CDR3 is CASSLDAGTYNEQFF. The DNA of the CDR3 is TGTGCCAGCAGCTTAGATGCGGGGACCTACAATGAGCAGTTCTTC. Combining the CDR3 with reference TRBV11-3 and TRBJ2-1 gives the whole variable domain EAGVVQSPRYKIIEKKQPVAFWCNPISGHNTLYWYLQNLGQGPELLIRYENEEAVDDSQLPKDRFSAERLKGVDSTLKIQPAELGDSAVYLCASSLDAGTYNEQFFGPGTRLTVL.

This clone occurred once. The CDR3 DNA sequence: TGTGCCAGCAGCGAATCGTCGTACACTGAAGCTTTCTTT. Translating gives CASSESSYTEAFF. This rearrangement joins TRBV9 to TRBJ1-1; D gene ambiguous. The CDR3 contains 13 residues. V shed 3 bases and J shed 3 bases, with 9 bases lying between them. Per germline, CDR1 SGDLS and CDR2 YYNGEE.

The gene calls are TRBV23-1 and TRBJ2-7; D is possibly TRBD1 (6 bases). TRBV23-1 is marked as an open reading frame, function uncertain. Trimming shortened V by 4 bases and J by 2 bases, and 12 bases separated the two germline ends. The CDR3 is 14 residues long. CDR3 sequence reads: CASSPRQDTYEQYF. The CDR3 DNA reads TGCGCCAGCAGTCCAAGACAGGATACCTACGAGCAGTACTTC.

The chain carries TRBV10-2 and TRBJ2-1; 8 bases agree with TRBD1. The trim removed 3 bases at V and 5 bases at J, leaving 9 bases unmatched. CDR1 is WSHSY and CDR2 is SAAADI in the germline V gene. The CDR3 sequence is 16 residues long. As DNA, the CDR3 is TGCGCCAGCAGTGATAGGACAGGGAGAATCCACAATGAGCAGTTCTTC. Protein product: CASSDRTGRIHNEQFF.

There are a few counts of this clone. The rearrangement uses TRBV19 and TRBJ1-2; D might be TRBD1 (5 bases). The CDR3 totals 14 residues. The V and J ends lost 6 bases and 1 base respectively, with 12 bases between them. Looked up from germline, CDR1 is LNHDA and CDR2 is SQIVND (reference sequence). Here the CDR3 reads CASRRQSYNYGYTF. The DNA of the CDR3 is TGTGCCAGTAGAAGACAGTCCTATAACTATGGCTACACCTTC. The variable domain in full, completed from reference TRBV19 and TRBJ1-2, reads DGGITQSPKYLFRKEGQNVTLSCEQNLNHDAMYWYRQDPGQGLRLIYYSQIVNDFQKGDIAEGYSVSREKKESFPLTVTSAQKNPTAFYLCASRRQSYNYGYTFGSGTRLTVV.

The J gene is TRBJ2-2, the V gene TRBV10-3; the D gene is possibly TRBD1 (5 bases). Trimming removed 11 bases at V and 2 bases at J, with 15 bases between. CDR1 is ENHRY and CDR2 is SYGVKD in the germline V gene. The CDR3 is 14 residues long. CDR3 bases: TGTGCCCTCTCTAAGGACAAAAACACCGGGGAGCTGTTTTTT. Protein sequence: CALSKDKNTGELFF.

The chain recombines TRBV6-5 with TRBJ1-1, with D possibly matching TRBD1 (6 bases). The CDR3 consists of 13 residues. CDR1 MNHEY and CDR2 SVGAGI come from the germline V gene. V was cut by 5 bases and J by 5 bases, with 12 bases left in between. In DNA, the CDR3 is TGTGCCAGCAGTGAAGGGGGAAGGACTGAAGCTTTCTTT. Its translation: CASSEGGRTEAFF.

This clone has just one count. The chain is built from TRBV9 and TRBJ1-3; 9 bases fit TRBD1. The germline CDR1 and CDR2 sequences are SGDLS and YYNGEE. V shed 4 bases, J shed 4 bases, and the junction held 15 bases outside the gene matches. The CDR3 sequence is 18 residues long. The CDR3 loop reads CASSFDAREQGAGNTIYF. The DNA of the CDR3 is TGTGCCAGCAGCTTCGACGCCCGCGAACAGGGGGCCGGAAACACCATATATTTT.

The chain joins TRBV10-3 to TRBJ2-3; D remains unclear. CDR1 is ENHRY and CDR2 is SYGVKD in the germline V gene. V was cut by 6 bases and J by 2 bases, with 21 bases left in between. The length of the CDR3 is 17 residues. CDR3 loop: CAIRRVSSLSHTDTQYF. CDR3 DNA sequence: TGTGCCATCAGGAGAGTCTCCTCCCTTTCTCACACAGATACGCAGTATTTT.

The gene calls are TRBV14 and TRBJ2-5; no definite D call. V was shortened by 4 bases and J by 7 bases, with 7 bases between the two germline ends. The CDR3 runs to 11 residues. Germline V gene lookup returns CDR1 SGHDN and CDR2 FVKESK. In DNA, the CDR3 is TGTGCCAGCAGCCTTCGAGGGACCCAGTACTTC. This gives the protein CASSLRGTQYF.

This sequence joins TRBV7-2 and TRBJ1-2; 10 nucleotides align to TRBD1. Germline-derived CDR1 and CDR2 are SGHTA and FQGNSA. The CDR3 extends over 13 amino acids. The V gene end was trimmed by 6 bases and the J gene end by 7 bases; junction bases not matched to a gene: 5. The chain's CDR3 is CASRGTGEGGYTF. In DNA form, the CDR3 reads TGTGCCAGCAGGGGGACAGGGGAAGGTGGCTACACCTTC.

V is TRBV18 and J is TRBJ1-6, with 10 bases fitting TRBD1. CDR1 is KGHSH, CDR2 LQKENI, per germline. V lost 6 bases, J lost 7 bases, and 9 bases stayed unmatched. The length of the CDR3 is 16 residues. CDR3: CASSITGTGENSPLHF. The CDR3, as DNA: TGTGCCAGCTCTATAACCGGGACAGGGGAGAATTCACCCCTCCACTTT.

V usage is TRBV7-2 and J usage is TRBJ2-1; 11 nucleotides match TRBD2. Germline CDR1 and CDR2: SGHTA and FQGNSA. V lost 3 bases to trimming and J lost 10 bases; unmatched junction nucleotides: 11. The CDR3 contains 16 residues. CDR3 sequence: CASSFTTRRTSGEQFF. The CDR3 DNA reads TGTGCCAGCAGCTTCACCACCCGACGGACTAGCGGGGAGCAGTTCTTC.

Only a few counts were recorded for this clone. The chain recombines TRBV4-2 with TRBJ2-7; D might be TRBD1 (6 bases). The V gene lost 0 bases and the J gene lost 4 bases, with 16 bases spanning the gap. The CDR3 totals 16 residues. Germline assignment: CDR1 LGHNA and CDR2 YNFKEQ. CDR3 DNA sequence: TGTGCCAGCAGCCAAGATTACCCAGGGGATAGTTACGAGCAGTACTTC. It is translated as CASSQDYPGDSYEQYF.